One sample yielded the 17 T cell receptor beta chains listed below, sequenced in a study of T cell responses to AZD1222 COVID-19 vaccine. Generated by immunoSEQ multiplex PCR, the TCRdb table keeps only in-frame clones and is missing some. This sample has 95,000 to 150,000 clones, with roughly nine tenths found just once. The sample was peripheral blood, taken on day 0 of AZD1222 vaccination. The receptors come from an adult in good health.

The chain recombines TRBV18 with TRBJ1-4; unclear D gene. With 3 bases removed from V and 6 bases from J, the gap between germline ends came to 8 bases. From germline, CDR1 is KGHSH and CDR2 LQKENI. The CDR3 sequence is 13 residues long. CDR3 nucleotides: TGTGCCAGCTCACCGACCACGGATGAAAAACTGTTTTTT. It codes for CASSPTTDEKLFF.

The rearrangement uses TRBV5-1 and TRBJ2-2; D is uncertain. The germline CDR1 and CDR2 sequences are SGHRS and YFSETQ. There are 14 residues in the CDR3. V lost 0 bases and J 1 base, leaving 4 bases between the germline ends. The CDR3 DNA reads TGCGCCAGCAGCTTGGGGGTGAACACCGGGGAGCTGTTTTTT. This encodes CASSLGVNTGELFF.

The rearrangement links TRBV12-3 or TRBV12-4 to TRBJ2-3; D remains ambiguous. V lost 7 bases, J lost 6 bases, and 14 bases lay in between. This CDR3 has 13 amino acids. This CDR3 reads CASTPNLWDTQYF. In nucleotides, the CDR3 is TGTGCCAGCACCCCGAACCTCTGGGATACGCAGTATTTT.

The chain carries TRBV24-1 and TRBJ2-3; a weak D match, TRBD2 (5 bases). CDR1 and CDR2 (germline): KGHDR, SFDVKD. Trimming pared 4 bases from V and 6 bases from J, leaving 13 bases between. The CDR3 runs 14 residues. The CDR3 spells CATSDQLVVDTQYF. CDR3 DNA: TGTGCCACCAGTGACCAACTAGTTGTGGATACGCAGTATTTT.

This chain connects TRBV24-1 to TRBJ1-3; D might be TRBD1 (5 bases). V lost 2 bases, J lost 0 bases, and 10 bases lay in between. The CDR3 has 16 residues. Germline values: CDR1 KGHDR, CDR2 SFDVKD. The CDR3 loop reads CATSDSRQSSGNTIYF. DNA for the CDR3: TGTGCCACCAGTGATTCCAGACAGTCCTCTGGAAACACCATATATTTT.

The gene calls are TRBV19 and TRBJ1-1; D unresolved. CDR1 and CDR2 from the germline V gene are LNHDA and SQIVND (reference sequence). CDR3 length equals 16 residues. Between the trimmed V and J ends, which lost 4 bases and 3 bases, there was a span of 18 bases. The CDR3: CASSKSRAGGHTEAFF. As DNA, the CDR3 is TGTGCCAGTAGTAAAAGTCGGGCAGGCGGTCACACTGAAGCTTTCTTT.

The CDR3 DNA sequence: TGTGCCAGCAGCTTACGACTAGCGGGCTTCAAAAATGAGCAGTTCTTC. It yields the protein CASSLRLAGFKNEQFF. V gene TRBV21-1 combines with J gene TRBJ2-1; the table gives TRBD2 as D, unverified against the DNA. TRBV21-1 is a pseudogene. The CDR3 loop spans 16 amino acids.

CDR3 sequence reads: CASSIGQGMGDGSNQPQHF. In nucleotides, the CDR3 is TGTGCCAGTAGTATCGGACAGGGGATGGGGGACGGTAGCAATCAGCCCCAGCATTTT. The V and J genes are TRBV19 and TRBJ1-5; 9 bases align to TRBD1. V trimming: 3 bases; J trimming: 0 bases; junction bases outside the gene matches: 12. There are 19 residues in the CDR3. Germline V gene data show CDR1 as LNHDA and CDR2 as SQIVND (reference sequence).

The rearrangement joins TRBV2 to TRBJ2-4; no firm D call. The CDR3 loop spans 11 amino acids. Trimming removed 6 bases at V and 8 bases at J, with 8 bases between. The germline V gene encodes CDR1 SNHLY and CDR2 FYNNEI. CDR3 protein: CASRGLDIQYF. The CDR3, as DNA: TGTGCCAGCAGAGGGTTAGACATTCAGTACTTC.

The rearrangement uses TRBV5-4 and TRBJ1-2; TRBD1 aligns across 7 bases. Germline V lookup: CDR1 SGHNT, CDR2 YYREEE (reference sequence). The CDR3 length is 14 residues. V lost 1 base, J lost 2 bases, and 2 bases stayed unmatched. In DNA, the CDR3 is TGTGCCAGCAGCTTGACAGGGGCCAACTATGGCTACACCTTC. This gives the protein CASSLTGANYGYTF.

The sample holds one count of this clone. The CDR3 here is CASSPPSGDEQFF. The CDR3 DNA reads as TGTGCCAGTAGTCCCCCGAGTGGTGATGAGCAGTTCTTC. The V call is TRBV19, the J call TRBJ2-1; D call uncertain. CDR1 is LNHDA, CDR2 SQIVND, per germline (reference sequence). The CDR3 totals 13 residues. Trimming shortened V by 5 bases and J by 8 bases, and 13 bases separated the two germline ends.

The rearrangement links TRBV12-3 or TRBV12-4 to TRBJ1-6; 7 bases are a match to TRBD1. J gave up 9 bases and V 1 base, and 0 bases lay outside the gene matches. This CDR3 spans 13 amino acids. CDR3 in amino acids: CASSLEGASPLHF. CDR3 DNA sequence: TGTGCCAGCAGTTTAGAGGGGGCTTCACCCCTCCACTTT.

The chain carries TRBV15 and TRBJ1-1; no reliable D call. Trimming took 2 bases from V and 0 from J, leaving 10 bases between them. The CDR3 contains 15 residues. From germline, CDR1 is LNHNV and CDR2 YYDKDF (reference sequence). The CDR3 coding sequence is TGTGCCACCAGCAGAACAGACCGTATGAACACTGAAGCTTTCTTT. Protein sequence: CATSRTDRMNTEAFF.

V gene TRBV7-2 combines with J gene TRBJ1-5; TRBD1 is a possible D gene (5 bases). From germline, CDR1 is SGHTA and CDR2 FQGNSA. The V gene lost 4 bases and the J gene lost 7 bases, with 17 bases spanning the gap. The CDR3 spans 15 residues. This CDR3 reads CASSSGYGAGQPQHF. The CDR3 bases are TGTGCCAGCAGCTCCGGGTATGGGGCCGGACAGCCCCAGCATTTT.

J is TRBJ2-3 and V is TRBV5-1, with D possibly matching TRBD2 (6 bases). The CDR3 is 15 residues long. From germline, CDR1 is SGHRS and CDR2 YFSETQ. The V end lost 3 bases, the J end lost 2 bases, and 13 bases lay between the germline ends. As DNA, the CDR3 is TGCGCCAGCAGCTCCTTCGTAGCGGACACAGATACGCAGTATTTT. It encodes CASSSFVADTDTQYF.

The V and J genes are TRBV6-5 and TRBJ2-3, with a tentative D call TRBD1 (6 bases). Between the trimmed V and J ends, which lost 2 bases and 8 bases, there was a span of 11 bases. CDR3 size: 13 residues. CDR1 is MNHEY and CDR2 is SVGAGI in the germline V gene. The CDR3 loop reads CASSYVEGGTQYF. The CDR3 nucleotides are TGTGCCAGCAGTTACGTGGAAGGGGGTACGCAGTATTTT.

This clone was counted once. The V call is TRBV6-5, the J call TRBJ1-5, with D uncertain. CDR3 length: 15 residues. The ends were cut back, 6 bases at V and 2 bases at J, with 14 bases in the middle. Germline V CDR1 and CDR2: MNHEY, SVGAGI. The CDR3 DNA is TGTGCCAGCAGCCTGGGCCCTTACGGCAATCAGCCCCAGCATTTT. This sequence encodes CASSLGPYGNQPQHF.